This section outlines one TCR beta chain sequence together with its context. No antigen is known for it. The data stem from a study of T cell responses to AZD1222 COVID-19 vaccine. Findings of the study overall: Only a handful of AZD1222 recipients, roughly 6 in all, had baseline seropositivity. Two AZD1222 doses significantly raised spike-specific TCR breadth and depth over controls. Donors were largely white British and mainly female; clonal diversity was possibly underestimated.

Profiling relied on immunoSEQ multiplex PCR, and the TCRdb table lists in-frame clones only, not all of them. The repertoire holds 200,000 to 300,000 clones, with approximately 93% as singletons. V shed 5 bases, J shed 3 bases, and the junction held 3 bases outside the gene matches. Germline CDR1 MNHEY, CDR2 SVGEGT. The CDR3 loop spans 14 amino acids. V and J are TRBV6-2 or TRBV6-3 and TRBJ2-2; 7 bases agree with TRBD1. The starting material was peripheral blood, obtained on day 0 of AZD1222 vaccination. The source is an adult in good health. The CDR3 region has the DNA TGTGCCAGCAGTCACAGGGGCGACACCGGGGAGCTGTTTTTT. Translating it yields CASSHRGDTGELFF.